These 19 T cell receptor beta chains were sequenced from one sample in a study of blood T cells in healthy people across ages. The authors ran a second PCR of 7 to 11 cycles using a sample-barcoded 5' primer and a J-beta primer mix. From the 5' RACE reads, TCRdb called clonotypes with MiXCR, one entry per CDR3 protein. The repertoire consists of 700,000 to 850,000 distinct CDR3 sequences, with about 55% occurring once and the leading ten covering 40% to 50%. What was sequenced was blood. Receptor source: a man older than 75 in good health.

Only a few counts were recorded for this clonotype. The rearrangement uses TRBV20-1 and TRBJ2-1; 10 bases line up with TRBD2. Germline values: CDR1 DFQATT, CDR2 SNEGSKA (reference sequence). This CDR3 is built from 14 residues. V shed 3 bases, J shed 6 bases, and the junction held 5 bases outside the gene matches. The CDR3 DNA sequence: TGCAGTGCTAGTGAGGCTAGCGGGAGCAATGAGCAGTTCTTC. Its protein product is CSASEASGSNEQFF.

The chain has TRBV28 and TRBJ2-3; 12 nucleotides agree with TRBD2. CDR3 length: 15 residues. V trimming: 5 bases; J trimming: 14 bases; junction bases outside the gene matches: 14. CDR1 MDHEN and CDR2 SYDVKM come from the germline V gene. The CDR3: CASSLLAGGGGYAYF. CDR3 in DNA: TGTGCCAGCAGTCTACTAGCGGGAGGCGGGGGATACGCGTATTTT.

The V gene is TRBV20-1, the J gene TRBJ2-1; TRBD2 matches 9 bases. There are 15 residues in the CDR3. V shed 0 bases and J 8 bases; nucleotides not matched to a gene: 8. Germline V lookup: CDR1 DFQATT, CDR2 SNEGSKA (reference sequence). CDR3 sequence (DNA): TGCAGTGCTAGAGATCCGCGGGAGGGTACCCATGAGCAGTTCTTC. It yields the protein CSARDPREGTHEQFF.

This sequence joins TRBV5-1 and TRBJ2-5, with 9 positions matching TRBD1. Germline V lookup: CDR1 SGHRS, CDR2 YFSETQ. The length of the CDR3 is 15 residues. Trimming removed 4 bases from V and 5 bases from J; junction bases left unmatched: 9. The CDR3: CASSGTGGFGETQYF. CDR3 sequence (DNA): TGCGCCAGCAGCGGCACAGGGGGCTTCGGGGAGACCCAGTACTTC.

The chain employs TRBV4-2 and TRBJ2-1, with TRBD1 as a possible D gene (6 bases). Trimming took off 6 bases at V and 6 bases at J, with 18 bases between the two ends. The CDR3 is made up of 15 amino acids. Germline V gene lookup returns CDR1 LGHNA and CDR2 YNFKEQ. The CDR3 bases are TGTGCCAGCAGGCCCCAGGGGAGTGTGAGCAATGAGCAGTTCTTC. This translates into CASRPQGSVSNEQFF.

This clonotype appeared a single time. The chain employs TRBV5-5 and TRBJ1-1, with a tentative D call TRBD1 (5 bases). The CDR3 is 14 residues long. V shed 2 bases and J shed 4 bases, with 12 bases lying between them. The germline V gene encodes CDR1 SGHKS and CDR2 YYEKEE (reference sequence). The CDR3 region is CASSFRVDFTEAFF. For the CDR3, the DNA is TGTGCCAGCAGCTTCAGGGTGGATTTCACTGAAGCTTTCTTT.

This clonotype has just a few counts. The rearrangement joins TRBV29-1 to TRBJ2-2, with 9 nucleotides matching TRBD1. The ends lost 4 bases at V and 0 bases at J; junction bases unmatched: 6. This CDR3 is built from 16 residues. CDR1 and CDR2 from the germline V gene are SQVTM and ANQGSEA. The CDR3 reads CSVGPRTGANTGELFF. The CDR3 nucleotides are TGCAGCGTTGGCCCCAGGACAGGGGCGAACACCGGGGAGCTGTTTTTT.

The chain links TRBV20-1 to TRBJ1-5; D perhaps matches TRBD1 (5 bases). With 5 bases removed from V and 4 bases from J, the gap between germline ends came to 12 bases. CDR3 length equals 13 residues. Looked up from germline, CDR1 is DFQATT and CDR2 is SNEGSKA (reference sequence). CDR3 nucleotides: TGCAGTGCTTTCCGGCAGGGAAATCAGCCCCAGCATTTT. It specifies CSAFRQGNQPQHF.

The chain combines TRBV7-9 with TRBJ2-5; D gene unclear. The tail of the sequence fits TRBJ2-7 better, so the J call may be wrong. Germline CDR1 reads SEHNR; CDR2 reads FQNEAQ (reference sequence). The CDR3 is 15 residues long. Here the CDR3 DNA reads TGTGCCAGCAGCTTAGATGGCGGATTCAAGGACGAGCAGTACTTC. Its translation: CASSLDGGFKDEQYF.

The CDR3 DNA follows: TGTGCCAGCAAAAGAGGGGGGACTAGCGTCTCCTACAATGAGCAGTTCTTC. This codes for CASKRGGTSVSYNEQFF. The J gene is TRBJ2-1, the V gene TRBV6-2 or TRBV6-3; 10 bases match TRBD2. Per germline, CDR1 MNHEY and CDR2 SVGEGT. The CDR3 is made up of 17 amino acids. V dropped 7 bases and J dropped 0; count of bases not matched to a gene: 9.

The chain joins TRBV5-1 to TRBJ2-3, with unresolved D. V was pared by 0 bases and J by 4 bases, with 6 bases between. CDR1 SGHRS and CDR2 YFSETQ come from the germline V gene. This CDR3 spans 13 amino acids. CDR3 sequence reads: CASSLAAADTQYF. CDR3 DNA: TGCGCCAGCAGCTTGGCCGCGGCAGATACGCAGTATTTT.

The chain uses TRBV28 and TRBJ2-1, with 8 bases that match TRBD2. The junction had 9 bases not matched to a gene; V was cut back by 6 bases and J by 8 bases. The CDR3 totals 14 residues. CDR1 and CDR2 (germline): MDHEN, SYDVKM. CDR3 DNA sequence: TGTGCCAGCAGCATCCAGGGACTAGTGTATGAGCAGTTCTTC. The encoded protein is CASSIQGLVYEQFF.

The chain couples TRBV4-1 to TRBJ2-3; no definite D call. V was trimmed by 3 bases and J by 2 bases, leaving 6 bases between them. CDR3 length equals 13 residues. CDR1 is MGHRA, CDR2 YSYEKL, per germline. CDR3 nucleotide sequence: TGCGCCAGCAGCCAGGGGATCACAGATACGCAGTATTTT. Amino acids: CASSQGITDTQYF.

This rearrangement joins TRBV6-1 to TRBJ2-7; 8 bases are shared with TRBD1. V was pared by 6 bases and J by 2 bases, with 9 bases of the junction left unmatched. In germline, CDR1 is MNHNS, CDR2 SASEGT. The CDR3 covers 15 residues. The CDR3: CASRDRAPLPYEQYF. In DNA, the CDR3 is TGTGCCAGCAGGGACAGGGCCCCACTCCCCTACGAGCAGTACTTC.

This rearrangement joins TRBV11-2 to TRBJ2-3; no clear D gene. This CDR3 contains 12 residues. The germline gives CDR1 SGHAT, CDR2 FQNNGV. Trimming left V 0 bases short and J 14 bases short, with 12 bases between. CDR3 amino acids: CASSLERFGAYF. The CDR3 nucleotides are TGTGCCAGCAGCTTAGAAAGATTTGGCGCGTATTTT. Using reference TRBV11-2 and TRBJ2-3 for the parts outside the CDR3, the full variable domain is EAGVAQSPRYKIIEKRQSVAFWCNPISGHATLYWYQQILGQGPKLLIQFQNNGVVDDSQLPKDRFSAERLKGVDSTLKIQPAKLEDSAVYLCASSLERFGAYFGPGTRLTVL.

The genes are TRBV16 and TRBJ2-1; D is unresolved. This CDR3 is 12 amino acids long. With 3 bases removed from V and 8 bases from J, the gap between germline ends came to 8 bases. Germline values: CDR1 KGHSY, CDR2 FQNENV. CDR3 amino acids: CASSQSVDEQFF. The CDR3 nucleotides read TGTGCCAGCAGCCAGTCAGTAGATGAGCAGTTCTTC.

This clonotype was picked up a small number of times. V usage is TRBV21-1 and J usage is TRBJ2-4; TRBD2 was called by the table and not checked on the DNA. TRBV21-1 represents a pseudogene. The CDR3 extends over 18 amino acids. The CDR3 nucleotides read TGTGCCAGCAGCAAAGCAGGCCTAGCGGGATTAGCCAAAAACATTCAGTACTTC. Translated, it gives CASSKAGLAGLAKNIQYF.

This clonotype turned up a few times. This chain joins TRBV4-2 and TRBJ2-6; no clear D. Germline V CDR1 and CDR2: LGHNA, YNFKEQ. The CDR3 has 19 residues. Trimming shortened V by 0 bases and J by 1 base, and 16 bases separated the two germline ends. The CDR3 is CASSQDSLGRQSGANVLTF. The CDR3 nucleotides read TGTGCCAGCAGCCAAGATTCTCTCGGCCGTCAATCTGGGGCCAACGTCCTGACTTTC.

This chain joins TRBV5-1 and TRBJ2-5; TRBD2 might be the D (5 bases). V was shortened by 4 bases and J by 2 bases, with 12 bases between the two germline ends. Germline CDR1 reads SGHRS; CDR2 reads YFSETQ. This CDR3 has 14 residues. The CDR3 bases are TGCGCCAGCAGCATGGGCGGGTGGCAAGAGACCCAGTACTTC. It encodes CASSMGGWQETQYF.